These 15 T cell receptor beta chains were sequenced from one sample in a study of T cell repertoires in cytomegalovirus infection. TCRdb re-called the reads through MiXCR, storing one row per CDR3 protein. The sample lists about 310,000 distinct CDR3 sequences; approximately 10% were seen once. Sequences were obtained from PBMCs. These receptor sequences come from a human donor in good health (CMV status not recorded). Some clones in this sample may be carry-over from other donors' samples.

The chain combines TRBV9 with TRBJ2-2; tentative D call: TRBD2 (7 bases). V lost 2 bases and J lost 6, with 8 bases in between. The CDR3 has 13 amino acids. Germline CDR1 and CDR2: SGDLS and YYNGEE. The CDR3, as DNA: TGTGCCAGCAGCGTCGGGGGGCCCGGGGAGCTGTTTTTT. This translates into CASSVGGPGELFF.

This clonotype was recorded at least ten times. This chain joins TRBV10-3 and TRBJ2-2; no firm D call. With 0 bases removed from V and 6 bases from J, the gap between germline ends came to 8 bases. Germline values: CDR1 ENHRY, CDR2 SYGVKD. This CDR3 is 14 amino acids long. CDR3: CAISESGSPGELFF. In nucleotides, the CDR3 is TGTGCCATCAGTGAGTCGGGGTCGCCCGGGGAGCTGTTTTTT.

Only a few counts were recorded for this clonotype. The chain combines TRBV15 with TRBJ2-1; perhaps D is TRBD1 or TRBD2 (5 bases each). Trimming shortened V by 3 bases and J by 4 bases, and 13 bases separated the two germline ends. The CDR3 has 15 residues. Looked up from germline, CDR1 is LNHNV and CDR2 is YYDKDF (reference sequence). Here the CDR3 reads CATSSSRGAYNEQFF. The DNA for the CDR3 is TGTGCCACCAGCAGCAGTAGAGGGGCTTACAATGAGCAGTTCTTC.

The table lists this clonotype with a few counts. The genes are TRBV4-2 and TRBJ1-3; 8 bases line up with TRBD1. The CDR3 contains 18 residues. CDR1 and CDR2 (germline): LGHNA, YNFKEQ. V gave up 0 bases and J gave up 4 bases; unmatched junction bases: 11. The CDR3 is CASSQEGVGTGGGNTIYF. CDR3 nucleotides: TGTGCCAGCAGCCAAGAGGGAGTCGGGACAGGAGGAGGAAACACCATATATTTT.

As to this clonotype: This sequence may be a read error, since a much larger clone differs from it by one base. The chain recombines TRBV28 with TRBJ2-4; 7 nucleotides line up with TRBD1. Per germline, CDR1 MDHEN and CDR2 SYDVKM. This CDR3 has 15 amino acids. In nucleotides, the CDR3 is TGTGCCAGCAGTTTATACGCGACAGGGAAAAACATGCAGTACTTC. It encodes CASSLYATGKNMQYF.

This rearrangement joins TRBV20-1 to TRBJ2-1; D not certain. In germline, CDR1 is DFQATT, CDR2 SNEGSKA (reference sequence). This CDR3 has 16 residues. The V end lost 0 bases, the J end lost 0 bases, and 12 bases lay between the germline ends. DNA of the CDR3: TGCAGTGCTAGAGACGTCGGACGTAACTCCTACAATGAGCAGTTCTTC. Encoded protein: CSARDVGRNSYNEQFF.

This clonotype was seen ten or more times. The chain uses TRBV7-8 and TRBJ1-2; D gene unclear. V shed 2 bases and J shed 3 bases, with 7 bases lying between them. Germline CDR1 is SGHVS and CDR2 is FQNEAQ. The CDR3 loop spans 13 amino acids. The CDR3 nucleotides are TGTGCCAGCAGCTTAACAGATGACTATGGCTACACCTTC. It codes for CASSLTDDYGYTF.

The V and J genes are TRBV3-1 and TRBJ1-1, with D possibly matching TRBD1 (5 bases). CDR3 length equals 13 residues. Germline CDR1 LGHDT, CDR2 YNNKEL (reference sequence). The ends were cut back, 1 base at V and 6 bases at J, with 9 bases in the middle. The CDR3 sequence is CASSQGGEPEAFF. The CDR3 DNA sequence: TGTGCCAGCAGCCAAGGAGGGGAACCTGAAGCTTTCTTT.

In this sample, this clonotype turned up many times. V is TRBV7-8 and J is TRBJ1-5; D uncertain. Looked up from germline, CDR1 is SGHVS and CDR2 is FQNEAQ. The CDR3 has 17 residues. Between the trimmed V and J ends, which lost 0 bases and 1 base, there was a span of 13 bases. Written as DNA, the CDR3 is TGTGCCAGCAGCTTAGCAGAGTCGGGCAGGAGCAATCAGCCCCAGCATTTT. Its protein product is CASSLAESGRSNQPQHF.

This rearrangement joins TRBV7-9 to TRBJ2-2; weak D call: TRBD2 (5 bases). This CDR3 spans 14 amino acids. V lost 5 bases and J 6 bases, leaving 13 bases between the germline ends. Per the germline V gene, CDR1 is SEHNR and CDR2 is FQNEAQ (reference sequence). CDR3 sequence: CASSMLLVAGELFF. The CDR3 DNA reads TGTGCCAGCAGCATGTTACTAGTCGCCGGGGAGCTGTTTTTT.

This rearrangement joins TRBV20-1 to TRBJ2-1, with 9 bases identical to TRBD2. CDR1 DFQATT and CDR2 SNEGSKA come from the germline V gene (reference sequence). Trimming cost V 6 bases and J 7 bases; bases outside gene matches: 10. The CDR3 covers 14 residues. This chain's CDR3 is CSAELAGLNNEQFF. CDR3 bases: TGCAGTGCGGAACTAGCGGGTCTGAATAATGAGCAGTTCTTC.

The chain has TRBV12-3 or TRBV12-4 and TRBJ1-1, with TRBD1 identical over 8 bases. The CDR3 sequence is 16 residues long. Losses at the gene ends were 3 bases for V and 1 base for J; bases not matched to a gene: 7. The chain's CDR3 is CASSFRRGPGNTEAFF. The CDR3 DNA is TGTGCCAGCAGTTTTCGCAGGGGGCCTGGGAACACTGAAGCTTTCTTT.

This clonotype was detected ten times or more. The V gene is TRBV28, the J gene TRBJ1-5; 9 bases are a match to TRBD1. V shed 5 bases and J 3 bases; nucleotides not matched to a gene: 11. There are 17 residues in the CDR3. Germline CDR1 is MDHEN and CDR2 is SYDVKM. The CDR3 is CASSPSPGQGFNQPQHF. CDR3 sequence (DNA): TGTGCCAGCAGTCCCTCTCCGGGACAGGGCTTCAATCAGCCCCAGCATTTT.

The genes are TRBV18 and TRBJ1-1; possibly TRBD1 for D (6 bases). Germline CDR1 is KGHSH and CDR2 is LQKENI. The CDR3 is 15 residues long. Trimming shortened V by 5 bases and J by 7 bases, and 20 bases separated the two germline ends. CDR3 in amino acids: CASSTRDTPTVEAFF. In DNA, the CDR3 is TGTGCCAGCTCAACCCGGGACACCCCTACAGTTGAAGCTTTCTTT.

This rearrangement joins TRBV23-1 to TRBJ1-4; D gene ambiguous. TRBV23-1 is designated an ORF whose function remains uncertain. V was cut by 4 bases and J by 0 bases, with 15 bases left in between. CDR3 length equals 17 residues. The DNA for the CDR3 is TGCGCCAGCAGTCCCTCAGGACGACGGCCAACTAATGAAAAACTGTTTTTT. Translation: CASSPSGRRPTNEKLFF.